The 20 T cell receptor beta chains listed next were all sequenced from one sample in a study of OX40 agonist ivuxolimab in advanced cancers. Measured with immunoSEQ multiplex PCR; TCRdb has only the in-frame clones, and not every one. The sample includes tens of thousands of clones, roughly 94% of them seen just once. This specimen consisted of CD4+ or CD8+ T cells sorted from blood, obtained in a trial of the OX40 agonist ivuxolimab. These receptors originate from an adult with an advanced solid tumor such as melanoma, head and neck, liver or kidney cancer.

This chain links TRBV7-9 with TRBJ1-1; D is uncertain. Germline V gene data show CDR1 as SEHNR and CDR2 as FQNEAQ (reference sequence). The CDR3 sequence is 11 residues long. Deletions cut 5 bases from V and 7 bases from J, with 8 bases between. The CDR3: CASSQALEAFF. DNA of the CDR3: TGTGCCAGCAGCCAGGCGCTTGAAGCTTTCTTT.

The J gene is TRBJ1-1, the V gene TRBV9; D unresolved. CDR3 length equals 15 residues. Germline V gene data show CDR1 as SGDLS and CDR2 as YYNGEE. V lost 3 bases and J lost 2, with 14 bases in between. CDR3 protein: CASSAQTDLNTEAFF. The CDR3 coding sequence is TGTGCCAGCAGCGCACAAACCGACCTAAACACTGAAGCTTTCTTT.

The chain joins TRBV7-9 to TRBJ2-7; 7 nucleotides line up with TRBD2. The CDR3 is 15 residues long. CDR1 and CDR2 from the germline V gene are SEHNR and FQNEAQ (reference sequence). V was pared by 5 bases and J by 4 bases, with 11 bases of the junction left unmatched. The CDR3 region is CASSPDGEGRYEQYF. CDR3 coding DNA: TGTGCCAGCAGCCCTGACGGGGAGGGGAGATACGAGCAGTACTTC.

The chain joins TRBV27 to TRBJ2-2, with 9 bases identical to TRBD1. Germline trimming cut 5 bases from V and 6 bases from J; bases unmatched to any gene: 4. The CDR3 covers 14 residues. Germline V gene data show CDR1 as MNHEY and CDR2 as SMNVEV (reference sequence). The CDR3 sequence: CASSPGTGPGELFF. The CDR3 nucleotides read TGTGCCAGCAGTCCCGGGACAGGGCCCGGGGAGCTGTTTTTT.

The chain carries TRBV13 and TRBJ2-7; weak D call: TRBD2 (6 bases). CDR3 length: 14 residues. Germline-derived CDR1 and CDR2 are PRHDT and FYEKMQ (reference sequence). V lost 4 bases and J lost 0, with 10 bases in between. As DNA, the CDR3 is TGTGCCAGCAGCTATACGGGACTCTCCTACGAGCAGTACTTC. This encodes CASSYTGLSYEQYF.

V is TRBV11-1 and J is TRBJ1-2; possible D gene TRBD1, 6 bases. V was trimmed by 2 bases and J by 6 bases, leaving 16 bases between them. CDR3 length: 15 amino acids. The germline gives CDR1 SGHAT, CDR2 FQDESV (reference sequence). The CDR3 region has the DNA TGTGCCAGCAGCTTAACCCCCGGGGGCCGGGATGGCTACACCTTC. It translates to CASSLTPGGRDGYTF. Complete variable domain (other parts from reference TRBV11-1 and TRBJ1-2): EAEVAQSPRYKITEKSQAVAFWCDPISGHATLYWYRQILGQGPELLVQFQDESVVDDSQLPKDRFSAERLKGVDSTLKIQPAELGDSAMYLCASSLTPGGRDGYTFGSGTRLTVV.

This CDR3 is CASSIGGGSEAFF. The DNA for the CDR3 is TGTGCCAGTAGTATAGGAGGGGGGAGTGAAGCTTTCTTT. V and J are TRBV19 and TRBJ1-1; D is possibly TRBD1 (6 bases). V was pared by 1 base and J by 7 bases, with 10 bases between. The CDR3 is made up of 13 amino acids. Germline V gives CDR1 LNHDA, CDR2 SQIVND (reference sequence).

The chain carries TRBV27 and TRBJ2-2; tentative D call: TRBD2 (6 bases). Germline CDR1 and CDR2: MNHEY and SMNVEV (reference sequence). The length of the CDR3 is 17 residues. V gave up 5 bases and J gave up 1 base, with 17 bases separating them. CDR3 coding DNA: TGTGCCAGCAGTCGATACTCTAGCGAGTTGAACACCGGGGAGCTGTTTTTT. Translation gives CASSRYSSELNTGELFF.

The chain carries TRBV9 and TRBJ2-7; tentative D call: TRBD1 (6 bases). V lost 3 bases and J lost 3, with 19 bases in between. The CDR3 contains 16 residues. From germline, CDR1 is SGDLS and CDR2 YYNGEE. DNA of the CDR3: TGTGCCAGCAGCGAGATATGGGGGCGCGGATTCTACGAGCAGTACTTC. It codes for CASSEIWGRGFYEQYF. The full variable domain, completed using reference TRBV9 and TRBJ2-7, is DSGVTQTPKHLITATGQRVTLRCSPRSGDLSVYWYQQSLDQGLQFLIQYYNGEERAKGNILERFSAQQFPDLHSELNLSSLELGDSALYFCASSEIWGRGFYEQYFGPGTRLTVT.

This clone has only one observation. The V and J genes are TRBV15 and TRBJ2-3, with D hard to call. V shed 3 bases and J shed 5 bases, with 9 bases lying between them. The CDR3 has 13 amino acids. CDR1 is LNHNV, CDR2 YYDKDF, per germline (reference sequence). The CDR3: CATSRTPRDTQYF. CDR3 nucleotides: TGTGCCACCAGCAGGACCCCACGAGATACGCAGTATTTT.

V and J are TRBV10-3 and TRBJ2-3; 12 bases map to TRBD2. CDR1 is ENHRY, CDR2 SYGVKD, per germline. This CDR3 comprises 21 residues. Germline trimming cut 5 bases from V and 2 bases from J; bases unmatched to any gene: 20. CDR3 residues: CAISFSSPLAGGLGDTDTQYF. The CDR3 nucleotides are TGTGCCATCAGTTTCAGCTCACCTCTAGCGGGGGGGCTAGGGGACACAGATACGCAGTATTTT.

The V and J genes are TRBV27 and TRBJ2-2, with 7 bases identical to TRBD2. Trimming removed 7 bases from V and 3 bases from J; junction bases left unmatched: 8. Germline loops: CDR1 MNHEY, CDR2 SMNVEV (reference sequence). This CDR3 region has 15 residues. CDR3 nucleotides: TGTGCCAGCAACCGCCGGGAGGCGGACACCGGGGAGCTGTTTTTT. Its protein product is CASNRREADTGELFF.

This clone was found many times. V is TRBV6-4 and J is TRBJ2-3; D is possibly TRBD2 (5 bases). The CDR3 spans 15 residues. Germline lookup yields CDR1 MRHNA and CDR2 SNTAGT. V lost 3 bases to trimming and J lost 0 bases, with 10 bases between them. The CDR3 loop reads CASSDSASSTDTQYF. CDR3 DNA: TGTGCCAGCAGTGATAGCGCATCTAGCACAGATACGCAGTATTTT.

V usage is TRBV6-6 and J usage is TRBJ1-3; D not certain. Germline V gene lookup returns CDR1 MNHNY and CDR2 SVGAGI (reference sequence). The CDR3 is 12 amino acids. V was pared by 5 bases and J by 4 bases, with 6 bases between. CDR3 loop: CASSPQGNTIYF. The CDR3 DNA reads TGTGCCAGCAGTCCACAGGGAAACACCATATATTTT.

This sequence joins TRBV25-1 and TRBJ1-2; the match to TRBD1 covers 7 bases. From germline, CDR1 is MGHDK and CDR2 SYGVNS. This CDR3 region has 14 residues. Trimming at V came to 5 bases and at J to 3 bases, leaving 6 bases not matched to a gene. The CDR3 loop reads CASSPQGGYYGYTF. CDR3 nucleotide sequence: TGTGCCAGCAGTCCCCAGGGGGGGTACTATGGCTACACCTTC.

The CDR3 DNA follows: TGTGCCAGCAGTCAGACAGGCAACAATGAGCAGTTCTTC. This codes for CASSQTGNNEQFF. The chain carries TRBV27 and TRBJ2-1; D might be TRBD1 (6 bases). CDR1 is MNHEY, CDR2 SMNVEV, per germline (reference sequence). The CDR3 runs to 13 residues. The V and J ends lost 5 bases and 5 bases respectively, with 10 bases between them.

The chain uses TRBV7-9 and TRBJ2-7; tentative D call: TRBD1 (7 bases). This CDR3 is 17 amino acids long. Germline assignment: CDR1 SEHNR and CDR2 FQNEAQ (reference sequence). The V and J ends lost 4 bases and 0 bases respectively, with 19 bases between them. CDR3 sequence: CASSSPTAGQSSYEQYF. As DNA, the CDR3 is TGTGCCAGCAGCTCACCTACGGCGGGACAGAGCTCCTACGAGCAGTACTTC.

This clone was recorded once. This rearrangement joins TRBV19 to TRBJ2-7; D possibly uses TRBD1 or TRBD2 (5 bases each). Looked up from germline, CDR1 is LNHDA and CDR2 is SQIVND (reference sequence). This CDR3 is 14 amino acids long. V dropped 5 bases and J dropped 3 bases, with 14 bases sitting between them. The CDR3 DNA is TGTGCCAGTAGTTTCTCCCGAGGGGACTACGAGCAGTACTTC. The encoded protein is CASSFSRGDYEQYF.

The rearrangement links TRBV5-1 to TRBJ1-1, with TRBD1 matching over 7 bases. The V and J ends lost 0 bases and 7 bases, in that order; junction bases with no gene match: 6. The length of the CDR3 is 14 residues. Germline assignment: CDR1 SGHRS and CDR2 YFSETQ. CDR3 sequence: CASSLEDRKLEAFF. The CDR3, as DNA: TGCGCCAGCAGCTTGGAGGACAGGAAACTTGAAGCTTTCTTT.

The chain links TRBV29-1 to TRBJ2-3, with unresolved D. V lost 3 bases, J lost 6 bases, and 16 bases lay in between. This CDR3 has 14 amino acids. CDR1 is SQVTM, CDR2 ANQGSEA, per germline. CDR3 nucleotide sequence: TGCAGCGTTGATAGTTACCCTGCAGGTGATACGCAGTATTTT. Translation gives CSVDSYPAGDTQYF.